This TCR beta chain appears in the sequencing data of a study of blood T cell repertoires in COVID-19. Study context: Samples of COVID-19 (acute and convalescent) were obtained from the United States, Italy and Spain. From T cells, B-cell-depleted T cells, or PBMCs came the material, which was cDNA or gDNA.

The CDR3 runs 13 residues. CDR1 and CDR2 from the germline V gene are MDHEN and SYDVKM. Deletions cut 5 bases from V and 5 bases from J, with 10 bases between. Per the original data handling: How many nucleated cells were present was estimated from reference gene primer amplification. Only in-frame clones appear in the TCRdb table, and some are missing; sequencing was by immunoSEQ multiplex PCR. V and J calls and clone size are copied from that table; D and trimming were computed from the DNA. The repertoire has roughly 240,000 clones, 80% to 90% of them found once; the top ten carry under 2.5%. The source material was peripheral blood. V is TRBV28 and J is TRBJ1-5, with D perhaps matching TRBD1 (6 bases). This TCR came from a man aged 35 to 55 who had recovered from COVID-19. CDR3 nucleotide sequence: TGTGCCAGCAGTAACAGGGCCTATCAGCCCCAGCATTTT. Translated, it gives CASSNRAYQPQHF.